Below are 22 T cell receptor beta chains sequenced from a single sample in a study of cytomegalovirus exposure and HLA in healthy donors. Use of 60 Vbeta and 13 Jbeta primers characterized the PCR. The table came from immunoSEQ multiplex PCR; TCRdb's copy has only in-frame clones and leaves some out. This table holds 150,000 to 200,000 clones. Sequenced sample: PBMCs. These receptors originate from a young man in good health and CMV-seronegative.

This chain connects TRBV6-5 to TRBJ2-1; TRBD2 aligns across 10 bases. Germline lookup yields CDR1 MNHEY and CDR2 SVGAGI. Germline trimming cut 0 bases from V and 1 base from J; bases unmatched to any gene: 0. This CDR3 has 16 amino acids. The CDR3 bases are TGTGCCAGCAGTTACTCGGGACTAGCGTCCTACAATGAGCAGTTCTTC. Encoded protein: CASSYSGLASYNEQFF.

The genes are TRBV10-3 and TRBJ2-6; D may be TRBD2 (6 bases). The CDR3 contains 16 residues. Trimming removed 5 bases at V and 2 bases at J, with 13 bases between. Per the germline V gene, CDR1 is ENHRY and CDR2 is SYGVKD. CDR3 amino acids: CAISYQEGTGANVLTF. Written as DNA, the CDR3 is TGTGCCATCAGTTACCAGGAGGGAACTGGGGCCAACGTCCTGACTTTC.

The chain uses TRBV19 and TRBJ2-3; no definite D call. CDR1 is LNHDA, CDR2 SQIVND, per germline (reference sequence). Trimming took 3 bases from V and 2 from J, leaving 6 bases between them. The CDR3 runs to 13 residues. The CDR3 DNA sequence: TGTGCCAGTAGTATCCAGTTCACAGATACGCAGTATTTT. This gives the protein CASSIQFTDTQYF.

The chain joins TRBV4-2 to TRBJ2-7; 8 positions agree with TRBD2. Germline CDR1 and CDR2: LGHNA and YNFKEQ. J was trimmed by 3 bases and V by 2 bases; bases with no gene match: 3. This CDR3 has 14 amino acids. The chain's CDR3 is CASSQPGLGYEQYF. For the CDR3, the DNA is TGTGCCAGCAGCCAACCGGGACTAGGCTACGAGCAGTACTTC.

The chain carries TRBV15 and TRBJ2-1, with a weak D call TRBD1 (6 bases). Germline V gives CDR1 LNHNV, CDR2 YYDKDF (reference sequence). This CDR3 region has 13 residues. V shed 4 bases and J shed 6 bases, with 10 bases lying between them. The CDR3 loop is CATSTDRFNEQFF. For the CDR3, the DNA is TGTGCCACCAGCACCGACAGGTTCAATGAGCAGTTCTTC.

J is TRBJ2-1 and V is TRBV7-9; TRBD2 matches 12 bases. CDR1 is SEHNR and CDR2 is FQNEAQ in the germline V gene (reference sequence). CDR3 length: 17 residues. The V and J ends lost 5 bases and 2 bases, in that order; junction bases with no gene match: 7. The CDR3 loop reads CASSPKWTSGAYNEQFF. In nucleotides, the CDR3 is TGTGCCAGCAGCCCAAAGTGGACTAGCGGGGCCTACAATGAGCAGTTCTTC. The full variable domain, in which reference TRBV7-9 and TRBJ2-1 provide the parts outside the CDR3, is DTGVSQNPRHKITKRGQNVTFRCDPISEHNRLYWYRQTLGQGPEFLTYFQNEAQLEKSRLLSDRFSAERPKGSFSTLEIQRTEQGDSAMYLCASSPKWTSGAYNEQFFGPGTRLTVL.

The chain joins TRBV2 to TRBJ2-3; a weak D match, TRBD1 (6 bases). This CDR3 has 15 amino acids. Germline CDR1 reads SNHLY; CDR2 reads FYNNEI. The V and J ends lost 6 bases and 2 bases respectively, with 15 bases between them. The CDR3, as DNA: TGTGCCAGCAGGGATACAGGGATGAACACAGATACGCAGTATTTT. Amino acids: CASRDTGMNTDTQYF.

The chain is built from TRBV7-8 and TRBJ1-2; 8 bases are a match to TRBD1. J gave up 4 bases and V 1 base, and 11 bases lay outside the gene matches. The CDR3 is 17 residues long. Germline lookup yields CDR1 SGHVS and CDR2 FQNEAQ. For the CDR3, the DNA is TGTGCCAGCAGCTTAGAGCTTACGACAGGGGTGAGCTATGGCTACACCTTC. As protein: CASSLELTTGVSYGYTF.

This chain uses TRBV28 with TRBJ2-2; 7 bases agree with TRBD2. V dropped 7 bases and J dropped 5; count of bases not matched to a gene: 13. CDR3 length equals 16 residues. CDR1 is MDHEN and CDR2 is SYDVKM in the germline V gene. The CDR3 reads CASILGASGETGELFF. The CDR3 region has the DNA TGTGCCAGCATCCTCGGGGCTAGCGGAGAGACCGGGGAGCTGTTTTTT.

V gene TRBV6-5 combines with J gene TRBJ1-1, with 8 bases identical to TRBD1. Germline CDR1 MNHEY, CDR2 SVGAGI. There are 14 residues in the CDR3. V shed 6 bases, J shed 1 base, and the junction held 4 bases outside the gene matches. The CDR3 sequence is CASRLTGENTEAFF. In DNA form, the CDR3 reads TGTGCCAGCAGATTGACAGGGGAGAACACTGAAGCTTTCTTT.

This chain connects TRBV28 to TRBJ1-5, with a weak D call TRBD1 (5 bases). V shed 4 bases and J shed 0 bases, with 10 bases lying between them. The germline gives CDR1 MDHEN, CDR2 SYDVKM. This CDR3 has 15 residues. Written as DNA, the CDR3 is TGTGCCAGCAGTTCAGGGTTACATAGCAATCAGCCCCAGCATTTT. Its protein is CASSSGLHSNQPQHF.

The chain uses TRBV2 and TRBJ1-1; 7 bases align to TRBD1. Germline values: CDR1 SNHLY, CDR2 FYNNEI. The V segment lost 7 bases and the J segment 4 bases; nucleotides outside the gene matches: 6. The CDR3 spans 13 residues. CDR3 coding DNA: TGTGCCAGCACCAAGGGGGCCGGCACTGAAGCTTTCTTT. This codes for CASTKGAGTEAFF.

The rearrangement joins TRBV5-4 to TRBJ2-3; TRBD2 might be the D (5 bases). Germline V gene data show CDR1 as SGHNT and CDR2 as YYREEE (reference sequence). Trimming removed 3 bases from V and 2 bases from J, with 13 bases in between. This CDR3 region has 15 residues. This chain's CDR3 is CASSSEEGPTDTQYF. DNA for the CDR3: TGTGCCAGCAGCTCCGAAGAGGGCCCCACAGATACGCAGTATTTT.

CDR3 bases: TGTGCCAGTAGTATAGCAAGCCTAGATATGAACACTGAAGCTTTCTTT. Translation gives CASSIASLDMNTEAFF. The chain has TRBV19 and TRBJ1-1; D call uncertain. The germline V gene encodes CDR1 LNHDA and CDR2 SQIVND (reference sequence). The CDR3 has 16 residues. The ends were cut back, 1 base at V and 0 bases at J, with 12 bases in the middle.

The chain carries TRBV4-2 and TRBJ1-2; D gene unclear. Germline lookup yields CDR1 LGHNA and CDR2 YNFKEQ. V shed 0 bases and J shed 7 bases, with 6 bases lying between them. CDR3 length equals 12 residues. This CDR3 reads CASSQDGAGYTF. In DNA form, the CDR3 reads TGTGCCAGCAGCCAAGACGGTGCTGGCTACACCTTC.

This rearrangement joins TRBV7-6 to TRBJ2-7, with 7 bases matching TRBD2. V lost 1 base, J lost 4 bases, and 10 bases stayed unmatched. Germline V gene sequence: CDR1 SGHVS, CDR2 FNYEAQ. The CDR3 contains 16 residues. The CDR3 is CASSLGSSGAYYEQYF. In DNA form, the CDR3 reads TGTGCCAGCAGCTTAGGGTCTAGCGGAGCGTATTACGAGCAGTACTTC.

The chain recombines TRBV4-2 with TRBJ2-5; 11 bases agree with TRBD2. From germline, CDR1 is LGHNA and CDR2 YNFKEQ. The junction had 13 bases not matched to a gene; V was cut back by 4 bases and J by 3 bases. This CDR3 is built from 18 residues. The CDR3 DNA follows: TGTGCCAGCAGCCTTCATGCCCCCACTAGCGGGGGAGAAGAGACCCAGTACTTC. Protein: CASSLHAPTSGGEETQYF.

V and J are TRBV10-2 and TRBJ1-1; D might be TRBD1 (6 bases). Germline assignment: CDR1 WSHSY and CDR2 SAAADI. The V end lost 3 bases, the J end lost 8 bases, and 10 bases lay between the germline ends. The CDR3 totals 12 residues. The CDR3 loop is CASSEDRPEAFF. The CDR3 DNA follows: TGCGCCAGCAGTGAAGACAGGCCCGAAGCTTTCTTT.

This rearrangement joins TRBV9 to TRBJ1-2; 7 bases line up with TRBD1. The CDR3 length is 15 residues. V lost 0 bases to trimming and J lost 9 bases; unmatched junction nucleotides: 11. Germline V gene data show CDR1 as SGDLS and CDR2 as YYNGEE. The chain's CDR3 is CASSVDLITTGSYTF. The CDR3 coding sequence is TGTGCCAGCAGCGTAGACCTGATAACGACAGGGAGCTACACCTTC.

This chain uses TRBV5-4 with TRBJ2-2, with 9 bases matching TRBD1. The V gene's germline CDR1 is SGHNT and CDR2 YYREEE (reference sequence). V was pared by 3 bases and J by 3 bases, with 3 bases of the junction left unmatched. This CDR3 comprises 15 residues. The CDR3 bases are TGTGCCAGCAGCTCGGGACAGGGACACACCGGGGAGCTGTTTTTT. It is translated as CASSSGQGHTGELFF.

The chain recombines TRBV30 with TRBJ2-2; D is ambiguous. V was clipped by 4 bases and J by 2 bases, with 8 bases between them. Germline V gene lookup returns CDR1 GTSNPN and CDR2 SVGIG (reference sequence). The CDR3 is made up of 13 amino acids. The DNA of the CDR3 is TGTGCCTGGAATATAGCAAACACCGGGGAGCTGTTTTTT. This sequence encodes CAWNIANTGELFF.

The rearrangement joins TRBV27 to TRBJ2-2; tentatively, D is TRBD1 (6 bases). Germline CDR1 is MNHEY and CDR2 is SMNVEV (reference sequence). There are 13 residues in the CDR3. V gave up 8 bases and J gave up 4 bases, with 11 bases separating them. The CDR3 DNA sequence: TGTGCCAGCTCCTTCAGGGGCACCGGGGAGCTGTTTTTT. Protein: CASSFRGTGELFF.